A single sample is the source of the 19 T cell receptor beta chains below, sequenced in a study of blood T cell repertoires in COVID-19. Profiling relied on immunoSEQ multiplex PCR, and the TCRdb table lists in-frame clones only, not all of them. The sample contains about 150,000 clones, roughly nine tenths of which appear only once. Specimen: peripheral blood. The origin of the receptors is a man between 60 and 75 years old with acute or convalescent COVID-19.

This chain connects TRBV14 to TRBJ1-4; D not resolved. The V gene's germline CDR1 is SGHDN and CDR2 FVKESK. CDR3 length: 16 amino acids. The germline V and J ends were trimmed by 0 bases and 5 bases, with 13 bases remaining between them. The CDR3 loop reads CASSQEAGIRNEKLFF. The CDR3 nucleotides are TGTGCCAGCAGCCAAGAAGCGGGTATAAGGAATGAAAAACTGTTTTTT.

This chain connects TRBV29-1 to TRBJ1-1, with 9 bases that match TRBD1. V lost 7 bases and J lost 3; bases outside the gene matches: 6. This CDR3 is 13 amino acids long. In germline, CDR1 is SQVTM, CDR2 ANQGSEA. CDR3 amino acids: CSGGQGWDTEAFF. The CDR3 DNA reads as TGCAGCGGGGGACAGGGATGGGACACTGAAGCTTTCTTT.

V usage is TRBV30 and J usage is TRBJ2-1; the match to TRBD1 covers 11 bases. Germline loops: CDR1 GTSNPN, CDR2 SVGIG (reference sequence). J lost 7 bases, V lost 1 base, and 3 bases had no gene match. The CDR3 contains 14 residues. The CDR3 sequence is CAWSEGQGENEQFF. CDR3 DNA sequence: TGTGCCTGGAGTGAGGGACAGGGGGAAAATGAGCAGTTCTTC.

This rearrangement joins TRBV6-5 to TRBJ2-7, with D possibly matching TRBD2 (5 bases). Between the trimmed V and J ends, which lost 0 bases and 8 bases, there was a span of 8 bases. CDR1 is MNHEY, CDR2 SVGAGI, per germline. CDR3 length: 12 amino acids. The CDR3 sequence is CASSYSTGKQYF. The CDR3 DNA reads TGTGCCAGCAGTTACTCGACGGGAAAGCAGTACTTC.

The DNA of the CDR3 is TGTGCCAGTAGCCCTCAGGGGCAGGGGCGAGAGACCCAGTACTTC. Translated, it gives CASSPQGQGRETQYF. V and J are TRBV19 and TRBJ2-5; D perhaps matches TRBD1 (6 bases). V lost 6 bases to trimming and J lost 4 bases, with 18 bases between them. The CDR3 contains 15 residues. CDR1 is LNHDA, CDR2 SQIVND, per germline (reference sequence).

J is TRBJ2-3 and V is TRBV10-1; 14 positions agree with TRBD2. Per germline, CDR1 WNHNN and CDR2 SYGVQD (reference sequence). Trimming took 2 bases from V and 2 from J; bases not matched to a gene: 6. The CDR3 covers 18 residues. The CDR3 nucleotides read TGCGCCAGCAGTGAGAGGACTAGCGGGGGGTCCTACACAGATACGCAGTATTTT. This sequence encodes CASSERTSGGSYTDTQYF.

The chain recombines TRBV16 with TRBJ1-1, with D unresolved. The V end lost 0 bases, the J end lost 9 bases, and 20 bases lay between the germline ends. The CDR3 runs to 16 residues. Germline V gene lookup returns CDR1 KGHSY and CDR2 FQNENV. CDR3 protein: CASSQSPLSARIQAFF. In nucleotides, the CDR3 is TGTGCCAGCAGCCAATCGCCCCTCAGCGCCCGGATCCAAGCTTTCTTT.

The V and J genes are TRBV18 and TRBJ2-3; D is undetermined. The CDR3 consists of 14 residues. Trimming took off 2 bases at V and 0 bases at J, with 6 bases between the two ends. Germline V CDR1 and CDR2: KGHSH, LQKENI. This CDR3 is CASSPAVSTDTQYF. The CDR3 DNA reads as TGTGCCAGCTCACCAGCAGTTAGCACAGATACGCAGTATTTT. The whole variable domain, remainder taken from reference TRBV18 and TRBJ2-3, is NAGVMQNPRHLVRRRGQEARLRCSPMKGHSHVYWYRQLPEEGLKFMVYLQKENIIDESGMPKERFSAEFPKEGPSILRIQQVVRGDSAAYFCASSPAVSTDTQYFGPGTRLTVL.

This clone was seen a single time. The CDR3 loop is CASSLAGGNIRRMNTEAFF. The CDR3 coding sequence is TGCGCCAGCAGCTTGGCCGGGGGGAACATACGTAGGATGAACACTGAAGCTTTCTTT. This rearrangement joins TRBV5-1 to TRBJ1-1, with D maybe TRBD1 (5 bases). V was pared by 0 bases and J by 0 bases, with 21 bases between. The CDR3 totals 19 residues. Germline values: CDR1 SGHRS, CDR2 YFSETQ.

V usage is TRBV23-1 and J usage is TRBJ2-3; the D gene is possibly TRBD2 (6 bases). TRBV23-1 is filed as an ORF, its function uncertain. V was trimmed by 6 bases and J by 4 bases, leaving 14 bases between them. This CDR3 contains 14 residues. This CDR3 is CASSPTGVPDTQYF. The CDR3 nucleotides read TGCGCCAGCAGCCCAACGGGGGTACCAGATACGCAGTATTTT.

The chain has TRBV10-3 and TRBJ2-1; D might be TRBD2 (6 bases). V lost 6 bases, J lost 0 bases, and 12 bases lay in between. CDR1 is ENHRY and CDR2 is SYGVKD in the germline V gene. The CDR3 runs 15 residues. Here the CDR3 reads CAIRGGESSYNEQFF. The CDR3 DNA sequence: TGTGCCATCAGAGGCGGGGAAAGCTCCTACAATGAGCAGTTCTTC.

The genes are TRBV2 and TRBJ2-7; TRBD1 might be the D (5 bases). The CDR3 has 12 amino acids. Deletions cut 4 bases from V and 12 bases from J, with 16 bases between. In germline, CDR1 is SNHLY, CDR2 FYNNEI. The CDR3 here is CASSGQNYAAYF. In nucleotides, the CDR3 is TGTGCCAGCAGTGGACAGAACTACGCCGCGTACTTC.

In DNA form, the CDR3 reads TGTGCCAGCAGGCGTTTTATGGGCGTTTTTCCAGAGACCCAGTACTTC. Translation gives CASRRFMGVFPETQYF. V is TRBV2 and J is TRBJ2-5; D ambiguous. The CDR3 loop spans 16 amino acids. Germline V gene data show CDR1 as SNHLY and CDR2 as FYNNEI. The V gene lost 6 bases and the J gene lost 4 bases, with 21 bases spanning the gap.

The chain has TRBV7-2 and TRBJ1-5, with TRBD1 as a possible D gene (5 bases). The CDR3 is 14 amino acids. V gave up 5 bases and J gave up 3 bases, with 11 bases separating them. In germline, CDR1 is SGHTA, CDR2 FQGNSA. CDR3 nucleotide sequence: TGTGCCAGCAGCCTTACAGGTAACAATCAGCCCCAGCATTTT. Translating it yields CASSLTGNNQPQHF.

This clone was picked up a small number of times. The chain links TRBV4-1 to TRBJ1-1; no reliable D call. Germline CDR1 MGHRA, CDR2 YSYEKL. Trimming removed 0 bases from V and 3 bases from J, with 8 bases in between. This CDR3 has 14 residues. CDR3 region: CASSQDLEDTEAFF. CDR3 DNA sequence: TGCGCCAGCAGCCAAGATCTGGAGGACACTGAAGCTTTCTTT.

This chain connects TRBV2 to TRBJ1-4; perhaps TRBD1 as D (6 bases). Germline CDR1 and CDR2: SNHLY and FYNNEI. The CDR3 extends over 15 amino acids. Trimming stripped 2 bases from V and 5 bases from J, with 12 bases between. In DNA, the CDR3 is TGTGCCAGCAGTGAATGGGGGCTGAAAAATGAAAAACTGTTTTTT. Translating it yields CASSEWGLKNEKLFF.

This chain joins TRBV4-1 and TRBJ1-2; no reliable D call. The CDR3 spans 16 residues. V lost 0 bases to trimming and J lost 6 bases, with 17 bases between them. Germline V gene lookup returns CDR1 MGHRA and CDR2 YSYEKL. DNA of the CDR3: TGCGCCAGCAGCCAAGATGGTGCGGTCCGGGTCGATGGCTACACCTTC. It codes for CASSQDGAVRVDGYTF.

The V and J genes are TRBV5-1 and TRBJ2-7; maybe TRBD1 (6 bases). This CDR3 spans 16 amino acids. CDR1 is SGHRS and CDR2 is YFSETQ in the germline V gene. The V gene lost 4 bases and the J gene lost 1 base, with 18 bases spanning the gap. The CDR3 here is CASSPQGQLTSYEQYF. CDR3 DNA sequence: TGCGCCAGCAGCCCCCAAGGACAGCTAACATCCTACGAGCAGTACTTC.

The chain carries TRBV7-9 and TRBJ2-1; D possibly corresponds to TRBD1 (6 bases). The CDR3 loop spans 12 amino acids. Trimming removed 4 bases at V and 9 bases at J, with 10 bases between. Germline CDR1 and CDR2: SEHNR and FQNEAQ (reference sequence). The CDR3 region has the DNA TGTGCCAGCAGCTCTCAGGGGCCTGAGCAGTTCTTC. Translating gives CASSSQGPEQFF. The whole variable domain, remainder taken from reference TRBV7-9 and TRBJ2-1, is DTGVSQNPRHKITKRGQNVTFRCDPISEHNRLYWYRQTLGQGPEFLTYFQNEAQLEKSRLLSDRFSAERPKGSFSTLEIQRTEQGDSAMYLCASSSQGPEQFFGPGTRLTVL.